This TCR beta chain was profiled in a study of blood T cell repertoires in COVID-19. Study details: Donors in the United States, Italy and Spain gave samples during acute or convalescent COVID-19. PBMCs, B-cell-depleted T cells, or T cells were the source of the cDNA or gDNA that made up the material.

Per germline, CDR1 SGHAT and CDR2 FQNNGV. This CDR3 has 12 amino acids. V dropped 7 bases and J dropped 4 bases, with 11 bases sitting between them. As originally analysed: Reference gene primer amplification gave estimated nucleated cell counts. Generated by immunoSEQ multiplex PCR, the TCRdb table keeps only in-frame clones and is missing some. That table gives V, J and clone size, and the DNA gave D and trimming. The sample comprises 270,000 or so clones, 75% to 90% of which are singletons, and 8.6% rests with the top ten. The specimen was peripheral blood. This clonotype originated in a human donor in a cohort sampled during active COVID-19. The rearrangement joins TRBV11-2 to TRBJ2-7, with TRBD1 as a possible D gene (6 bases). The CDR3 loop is CASTTGLYEQYF. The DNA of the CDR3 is TGTGCCAGCACCACAGGGTTGTACGAGCAGTACTTC. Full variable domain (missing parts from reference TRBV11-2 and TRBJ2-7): EAGVAQSPRYKIIEKRQSVAFWCNPISGHATLYWYQQILGQGPKLLIQFQNNGVVDDSQLPKDRFSAERLKGVDSTLKIQPAKLEDSAVYLCASTTGLYEQYFGPGTRLTVT.